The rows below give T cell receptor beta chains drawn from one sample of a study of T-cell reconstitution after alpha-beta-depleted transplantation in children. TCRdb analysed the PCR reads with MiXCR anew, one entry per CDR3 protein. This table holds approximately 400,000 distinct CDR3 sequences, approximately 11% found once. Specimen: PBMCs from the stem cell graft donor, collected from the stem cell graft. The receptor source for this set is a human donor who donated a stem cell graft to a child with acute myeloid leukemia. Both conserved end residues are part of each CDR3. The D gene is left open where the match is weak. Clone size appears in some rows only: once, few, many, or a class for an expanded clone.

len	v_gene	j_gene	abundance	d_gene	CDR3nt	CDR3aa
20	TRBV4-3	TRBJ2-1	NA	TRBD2	TGCGCCAGCAGCCCGTACCAAACTAGCGGGAGGGTGGGCTCCTACAATGAGCAGTTCTTC	CASSPYQTSGRVGSYNEQFF
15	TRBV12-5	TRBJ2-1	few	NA	TGTGCTAGTGGCCAGGGCATTAGCGGTTACAATGAGCAGTTCTTC	CASGQGISGYNEQFF
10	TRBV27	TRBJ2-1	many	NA	TGTGCCAGCGGCTACGTGGAGCAGTTCTTC	CASGYVEQFF
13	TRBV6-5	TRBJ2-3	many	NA	TGTGCCAGCAGAGTTATCGGCACAGATACGCAGTATTTT	CASRVIGTDTQYF
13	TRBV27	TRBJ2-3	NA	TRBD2	TGTGCCAGCAGACGGACTAGCTCCATCGCGCAGTATTTT	CASRRTSSIAQYF
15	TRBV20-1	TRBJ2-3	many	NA	TGCAGTGCTCGCTCATGGGGGAGCGGAGAGGATACGCAGTATTTT	CSARSWGSGEDTQYF
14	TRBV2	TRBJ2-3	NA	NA	TGTGCCAGCACAGCTAGCGCATACACAGATACGCAGTATTTT	CASTASAYTDTQYF
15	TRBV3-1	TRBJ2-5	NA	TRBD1	TGTGCCAGCAGCACGCGGACAGGGGGCAAAGAGACCCAGTACTTC	CASSTRTGGKETQYF
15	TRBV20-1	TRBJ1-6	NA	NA	TGCAGTGCTAGAGATCGGTTGAAGGGAAATTCACCCCTCCACTTT	CSARDRLKGNSPLHF
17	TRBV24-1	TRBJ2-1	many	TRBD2	TGTGCCACCAGTGATCCACAAGCGGGAGGGAACTACAATGAGCAGTTCTTC	CATSDPQAGGNYNEQFF
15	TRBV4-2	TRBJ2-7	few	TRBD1	TGTGCCAGCAGCCAGGGACAGGGACCGGTCGACGAGCAGTACTTC	CASSQGQGPVDEQYF
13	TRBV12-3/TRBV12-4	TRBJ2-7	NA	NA	TGTGCCAGCGTGGCGCCCAGCTCCTACGAGCAGTACTTC	CASVAPSSYEQYF
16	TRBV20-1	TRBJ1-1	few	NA	TGCAGTGCTAGAGACCCAGACATAGGGACGGACACTGAAGCTTTCTTT	CSARDPDIGTDTEAFF
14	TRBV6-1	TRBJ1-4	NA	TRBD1	TGTGCCAGCAGTCGGGACAGGGTAGATGAAAAACTGTTTTTT	CASSRDRVDEKLFF
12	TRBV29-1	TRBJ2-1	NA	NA	TGCAGCGGCAGGACCTCCTACTATGAGCAGTTCTTC	CSGRTSYYEQFF
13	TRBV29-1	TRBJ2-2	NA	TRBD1	TGCAGCGCGAGGACAGGGCTATTCGGGGAGCTGTTTTTT	CSARTGLFGELFF
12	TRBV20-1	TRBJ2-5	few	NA	TGCAGTGCTAGCAATTCCCAAGAGACCCAGTACTTC	CSASNSQETQYF
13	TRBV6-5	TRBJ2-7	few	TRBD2	TGTGCCAGCACTTCTAGCGGGATCTACGAGCAGTACTTC	CASTSSGIYEQYF